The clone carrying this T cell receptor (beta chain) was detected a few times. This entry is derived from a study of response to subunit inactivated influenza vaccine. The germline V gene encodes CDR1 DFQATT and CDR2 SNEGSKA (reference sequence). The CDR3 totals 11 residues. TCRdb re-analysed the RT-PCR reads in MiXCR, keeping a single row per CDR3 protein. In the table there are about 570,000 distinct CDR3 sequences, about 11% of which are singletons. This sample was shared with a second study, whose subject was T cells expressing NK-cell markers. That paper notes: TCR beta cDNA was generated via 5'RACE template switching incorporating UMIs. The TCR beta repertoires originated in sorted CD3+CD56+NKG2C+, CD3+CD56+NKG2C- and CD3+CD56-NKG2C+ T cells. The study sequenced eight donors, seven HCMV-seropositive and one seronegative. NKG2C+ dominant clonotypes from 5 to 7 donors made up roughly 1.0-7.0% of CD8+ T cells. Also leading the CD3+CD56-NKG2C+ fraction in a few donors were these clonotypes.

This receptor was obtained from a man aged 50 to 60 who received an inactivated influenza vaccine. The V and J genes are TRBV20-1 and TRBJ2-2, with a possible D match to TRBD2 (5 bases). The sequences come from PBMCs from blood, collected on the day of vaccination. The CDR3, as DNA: TGCAGCGGACTGAACACCGGGGAGCTGTTTTTT. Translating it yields CSGLNTGELFF.